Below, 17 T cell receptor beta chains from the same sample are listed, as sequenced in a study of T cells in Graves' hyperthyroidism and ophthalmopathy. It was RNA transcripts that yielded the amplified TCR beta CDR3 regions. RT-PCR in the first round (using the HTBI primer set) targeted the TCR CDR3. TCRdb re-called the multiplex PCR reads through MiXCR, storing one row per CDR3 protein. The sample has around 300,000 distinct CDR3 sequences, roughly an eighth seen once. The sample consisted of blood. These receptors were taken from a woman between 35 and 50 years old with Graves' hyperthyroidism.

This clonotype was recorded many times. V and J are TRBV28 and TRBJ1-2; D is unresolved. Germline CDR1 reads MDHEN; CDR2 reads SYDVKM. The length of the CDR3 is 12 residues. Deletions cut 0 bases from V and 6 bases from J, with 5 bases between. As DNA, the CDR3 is TGTGCCAGCAGTTTATGGTTCCATGGCTACACCTTC. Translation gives CASSLWFHGYTF.

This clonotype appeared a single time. The CDR3 spells CASSFNRPATDTQYF. In DNA form, the CDR3 reads TGTGCCAGCAGTTTTAACAGACCAGCCACAGATACGCAGTATTTT. The V call is TRBV27, the J call TRBJ2-3; D ambiguous. In germline, CDR1 is MNHEY, CDR2 SMNVEV (reference sequence). The CDR3 length is 15 residues. The germline V and J ends were trimmed by 3 bases and 2 bases, with 12 bases remaining between them.

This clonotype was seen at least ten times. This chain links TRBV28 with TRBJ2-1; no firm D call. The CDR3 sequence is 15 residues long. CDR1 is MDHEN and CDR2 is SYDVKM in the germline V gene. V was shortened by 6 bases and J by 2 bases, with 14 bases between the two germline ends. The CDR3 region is CASSARLSAYNEQFF. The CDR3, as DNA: TGTGCCAGCAGCGCCCGACTGTCCGCCTACAATGAGCAGTTCTTC.

The CDR3 DNA sequence: TGTGCCATCCTTACCAGGGGCGGGGAGCTGTTTTTT. As protein: CAILTRGGELFF. The chain combines TRBV10-3 with TRBJ2-2, with D perhaps matching TRBD1 (6 bases). V lost 8 bases, J lost 7 bases, and 11 bases lay in between. The CDR3 has 12 amino acids. The germline V gene encodes CDR1 ENHRY and CDR2 SYGVKD.

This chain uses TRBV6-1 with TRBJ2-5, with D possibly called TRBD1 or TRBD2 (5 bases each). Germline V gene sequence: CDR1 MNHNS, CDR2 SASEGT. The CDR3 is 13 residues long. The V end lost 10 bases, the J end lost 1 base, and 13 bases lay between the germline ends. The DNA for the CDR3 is TGTGCCACTTCTCCGGGGCTCCAAGAGACCCAGTACTTC. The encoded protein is CATSPGLQETQYF.

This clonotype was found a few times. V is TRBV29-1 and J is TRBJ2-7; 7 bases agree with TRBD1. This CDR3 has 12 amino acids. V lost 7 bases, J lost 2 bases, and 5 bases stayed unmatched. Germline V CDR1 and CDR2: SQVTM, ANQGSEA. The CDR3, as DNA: TGCAGCGGCGGACAGGAACCCTACGAGCAGTACTTC. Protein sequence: CSGGQEPYEQYF.

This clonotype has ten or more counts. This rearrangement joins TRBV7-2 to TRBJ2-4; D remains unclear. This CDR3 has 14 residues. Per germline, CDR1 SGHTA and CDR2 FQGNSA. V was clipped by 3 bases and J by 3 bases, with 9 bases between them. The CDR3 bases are TGTGCCAGCAGCTTTCAGAAAAACAAAAACATTCAGTACTTC. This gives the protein CASSFQKNKNIQYF.

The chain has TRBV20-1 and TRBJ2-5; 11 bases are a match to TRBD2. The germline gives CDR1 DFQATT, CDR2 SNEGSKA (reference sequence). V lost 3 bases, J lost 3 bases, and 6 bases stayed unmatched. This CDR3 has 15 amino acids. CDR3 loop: CSASLGTSGEETQYF. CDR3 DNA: TGCAGTGCTAGTTTAGGGACTAGCGGTGAAGAGACCCAGTACTTC.

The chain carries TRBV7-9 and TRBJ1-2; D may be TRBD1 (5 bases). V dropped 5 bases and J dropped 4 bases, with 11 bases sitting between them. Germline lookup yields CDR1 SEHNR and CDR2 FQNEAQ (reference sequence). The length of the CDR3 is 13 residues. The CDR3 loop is CASSHRQSYGYTF. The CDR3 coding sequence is TGTGCCAGCAGCCACAGACAGTCCTATGGCTACACCTTC. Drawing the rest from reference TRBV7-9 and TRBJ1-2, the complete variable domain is DTGVSQNPRHKITKRGQNVTFRCDPISEHNRLYWYRQTLGQGPEFLTYFQNEAQLEKSRLLSDRFSAERPKGSFSTLEIQRTEQGDSAMYLCASSHRQSYGYTFGSGTRLTVV.

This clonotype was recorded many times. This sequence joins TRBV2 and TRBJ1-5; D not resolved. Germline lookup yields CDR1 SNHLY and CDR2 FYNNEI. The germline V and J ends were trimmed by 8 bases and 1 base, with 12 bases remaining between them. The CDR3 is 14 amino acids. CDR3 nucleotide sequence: TGTGCCAGCTCTCCCTCGGGGAGCAATCAGCCCCAGCATTTT. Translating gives CASSPSGSNQPQHF. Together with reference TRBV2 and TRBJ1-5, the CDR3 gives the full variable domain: EPEVTQTPSHQVTQMGQEVILRCVPISNHLYFYWYRQILGQKVEFLVSFYNNEISEKSEIFDDQFSVERPDGSNFTLKIRSTKLEDSAMYFCASSPSGSNQPQHFGDGTRLSIL.

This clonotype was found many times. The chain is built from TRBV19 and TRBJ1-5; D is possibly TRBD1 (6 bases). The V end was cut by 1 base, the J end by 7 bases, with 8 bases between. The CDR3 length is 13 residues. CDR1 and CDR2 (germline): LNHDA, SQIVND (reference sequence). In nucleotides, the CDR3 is TGTGCCAGTAGTATAGTGAGGGGGCAGCCCCAGCATTTT. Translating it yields CASSIVRGQPQHF.

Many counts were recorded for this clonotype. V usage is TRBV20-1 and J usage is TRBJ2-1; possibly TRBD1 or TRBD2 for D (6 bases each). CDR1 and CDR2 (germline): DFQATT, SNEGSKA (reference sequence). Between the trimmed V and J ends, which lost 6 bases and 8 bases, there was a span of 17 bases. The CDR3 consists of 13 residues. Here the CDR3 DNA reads TGCAGTGCCTTTGCACCCGGGGGCGATGAGCAGTTCTTC. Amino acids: CSAFAPGGDEQFF.

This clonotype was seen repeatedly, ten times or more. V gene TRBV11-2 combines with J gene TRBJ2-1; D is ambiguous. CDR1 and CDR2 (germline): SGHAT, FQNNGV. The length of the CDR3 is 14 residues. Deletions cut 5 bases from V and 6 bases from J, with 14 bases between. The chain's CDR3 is CASSPQSVGNEQFF. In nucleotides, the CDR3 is TGTGCCAGCAGCCCACAGAGCGTGGGCAATGAGCAGTTCTTC.

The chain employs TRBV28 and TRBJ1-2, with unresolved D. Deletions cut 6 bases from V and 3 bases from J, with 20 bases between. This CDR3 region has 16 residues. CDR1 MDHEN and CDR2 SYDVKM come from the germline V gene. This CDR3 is CASSLRTATAHYGYTF. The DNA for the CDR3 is TGTGCCAGCAGCCTCCGGACCGCAACCGCTCACTATGGCTACACCTTC.

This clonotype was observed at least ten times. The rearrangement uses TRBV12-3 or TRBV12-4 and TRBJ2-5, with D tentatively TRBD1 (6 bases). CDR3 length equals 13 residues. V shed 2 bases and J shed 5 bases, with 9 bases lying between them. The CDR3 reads CASSLYREETQYF. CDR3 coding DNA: TGTGCCAGCAGTTTATACAGGGAGGAGACCCAGTACTTC.

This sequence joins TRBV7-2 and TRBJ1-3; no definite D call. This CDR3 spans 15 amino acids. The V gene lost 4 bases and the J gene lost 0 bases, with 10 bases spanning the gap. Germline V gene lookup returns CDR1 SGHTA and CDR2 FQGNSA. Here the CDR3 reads CASSYGRFSGNTIYF. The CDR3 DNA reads TGTGCCAGCAGCTACGGACGGTTCTCTGGAAACACCATATATTTT.

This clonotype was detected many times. The CDR3 is CATQEQGGGNQPQHF. CDR3 coding DNA: TGTGCCACCCAAGAGCAGGGAGGCGGCAATCAGCCCCAGCATTTT. The gene calls are TRBV24-1 and TRBJ1-5, with D possibly TRBD1 on 5 matching bases. Germline V lookup: CDR1 KGHDR, CDR2 SFDVKD. V dropped 9 bases and J dropped 2 bases, with 16 bases sitting between them. The CDR3 is 15 residues long.